This T cell receptor (beta chain) was observed in a study of blood T cell repertoires in COVID-19. Study-wide context: Collection of acute and convalescent COVID-19 samples took place in the United States, Italy and Spain.

Within 2 weeks before study entry, exposed participants met a COVID-19 case. Here immunoSEQ multiplex PCR was the method, and the copy in TCRdb shows in-frame clones only, minus some. Of about 260,000 clones in the sample, approximately 90% are singletons; the top ten hold about 3%. The sequencing input was PBMCs or T cells enriched from blood (not recorded which). The sequence derives from a man aged 35 to 55 who had been exposed to COVID-19.

This CDR3 reads CASSSRDRGRYEQYF. Here the CDR3 DNA reads TGTGCCAGCAGCTCTCGGGACAGGGGAAGGTACGAGCAGTACTTC. V usage is TRBV13 and J usage is TRBJ2-7, with 10 positions matching TRBD1. Germline assignment: CDR1 PRHDT and CDR2 FYEKMQ (reference sequence). The CDR3 loop spans 15 amino acids. V was clipped by 4 bases and J by 4 bases; unmatched bases: 7.